This entry describes one T cell receptor beta chain. These data belong to a study of T cell responses to AZD1222 COVID-19 vaccine. Germline V gene lookup returns CDR1 MNHEY and CDR2 SMNVEV (reference sequence). The CDR3 runs 14 residues. Deletions cut 5 bases from V and 4 bases from J, with 12 bases between. The protocol was immunoSEQ multiplex PCR, while the TCRdb copy is restricted to in-frame clones and leaves out a portion. The table includes 100,000 to 150,000 clones, around 90% detected once. The V call is TRBV27, the J call TRBJ2-1; a possible D gene is TRBD1 (6 bases). This sequence was found in an adult in good health. The material sequenced was peripheral blood, taken on day 0 of MenACWY control vaccination. In nucleotides, the CDR3 is TGTGCCAGCAGTCCCTGGACAGCGTACAATGAGCAGTTCTTC. Its translation is CASSPWTAYNEQFF.